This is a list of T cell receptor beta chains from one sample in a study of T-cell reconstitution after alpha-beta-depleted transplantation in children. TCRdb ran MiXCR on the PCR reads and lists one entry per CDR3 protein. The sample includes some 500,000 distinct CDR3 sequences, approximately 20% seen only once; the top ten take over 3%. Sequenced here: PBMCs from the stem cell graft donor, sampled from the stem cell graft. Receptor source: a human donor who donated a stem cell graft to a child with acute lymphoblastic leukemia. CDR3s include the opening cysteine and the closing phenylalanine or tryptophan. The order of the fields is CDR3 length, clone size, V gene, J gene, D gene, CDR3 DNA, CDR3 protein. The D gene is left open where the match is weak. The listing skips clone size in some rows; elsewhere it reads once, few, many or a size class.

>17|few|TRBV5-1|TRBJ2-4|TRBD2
TGCGCCAGCAGCCTAAACGCTTCGAAGCGGGAGAAAAACATTCAGTACTTC
CASSLNASKREKNIQYF
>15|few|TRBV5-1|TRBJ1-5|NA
TGCGCCAGCAGCTTGGTGGGCGGCTACAATCAGCCCCAGCATTTT
CASSLVGGYNQPQHF
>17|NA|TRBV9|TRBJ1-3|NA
TGTGCCAGCAGCGTAGGGGCCGGGACTCACTCTGGAAACACCATATATTTT
CASSVGAGTHSGNTIYF
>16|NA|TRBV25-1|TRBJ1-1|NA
TGTGCCAGCAGTGAAACCTCGCCGAAGACCTTCACTGAAGCTTTCTTT
CASSETSPKTFTEAFF
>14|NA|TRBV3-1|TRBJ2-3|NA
TGTGCCAGCAGCCAAGACTCCCTCTCAGATACGCAGTATTTT
CASSQDSLSDTQYF
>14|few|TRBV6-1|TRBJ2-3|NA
TGTGCCAGCAAGCCGGGACGCAATACAGATACGCAGTATTTT
CASKPGRNTDTQYF
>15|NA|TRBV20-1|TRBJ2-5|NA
TGCAGTGCTACCAACCCCGGACACAGACAAGAGACCCAGTACTTC
CSATNPGHRQETQYF
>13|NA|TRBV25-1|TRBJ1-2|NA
TGTGCCAGCAGTGAATTAAGTTCGCGGGGCTACACCTTC
CASSELSSRGYTF
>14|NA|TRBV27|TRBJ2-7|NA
TGTGCCAGCAGTTTATCGATACAGGCCTACGAGCAGTACTTC
CASSLSIQAYEQYF
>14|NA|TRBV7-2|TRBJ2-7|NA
TGTGCCAGCAGCTTGAGGACTACTTTCTACGAGCAGTACTTC
CASSLRTTFYEQYF
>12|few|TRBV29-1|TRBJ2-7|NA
TGCAGCATCCGCAGGGGTTCCTACGAGCAGTACTTC
CSIRRGSYEQYF
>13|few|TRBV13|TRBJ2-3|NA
TGTGCCAGCCAACCCCGCACGGAGAATACGCAGTATTTT
CASQPRTENTQYF
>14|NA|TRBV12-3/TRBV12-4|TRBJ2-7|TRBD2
TGTGCCAGCAGTTCCGGGACTAGCCCCTACGAGCACTACTTC
CASSSGTSPYEHYF
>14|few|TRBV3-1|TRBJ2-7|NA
TGTGCCAGCAGCCAAGAGTCGAACACCTACGAGCAGTACTTC
CASSQESNTYEQYF
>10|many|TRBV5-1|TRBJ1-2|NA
TGCGCCAGCAGTTTGAATGGCTACACCTTC
CASSLNGYTF
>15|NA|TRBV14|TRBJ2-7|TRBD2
TGTGCCAGCAGCCAAGATCTAGGGACTAATCCTCAGCAGTACTTC
CASSQDLGTNPQQYF
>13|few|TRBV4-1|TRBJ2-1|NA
TGCGCCAGCAGCCAACTCAGGGGTGATGAGCAGTTCTTC
CASSQLRGDEQFF
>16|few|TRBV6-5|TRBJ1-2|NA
TGTGCCAGCAGTTATAGGATTAGGAAACCTAACTATGGCTACACCTTC
CASSYRIRKPNYGYTF
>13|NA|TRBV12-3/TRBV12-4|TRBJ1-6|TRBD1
TGTGCCAGCAGGGACAGGGTCGCTTCACCCCTCCACTTT
CASRDRVASPLHF
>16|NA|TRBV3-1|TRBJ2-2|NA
TGTGCCAGCAGCCAACCAACACCTCGAGCCACCGGGGAGCTGTTTTTT
CASSQPTPRATGELFF
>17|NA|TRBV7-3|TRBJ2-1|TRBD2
TGTGCCAGCAGCTTAACGTCGAGCGGGAGAGTATACAATGAGCAGTTCTTC
CASSLTSSGRVYNEQFF
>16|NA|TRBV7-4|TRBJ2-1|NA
TGTGCCAGCAGCCCCGACCCCAGGGGTTTTTGGGATGAGCAGTTCTTC
CASSPDPRGFWDEQFF
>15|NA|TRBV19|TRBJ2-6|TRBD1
TGTGCCACGAAGACAGGGAGCTCTGGGGCCAACGTCCTGACTTTC
CATKTGSSGANVLTF
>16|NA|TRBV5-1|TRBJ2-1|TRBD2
TGCGCCAGCAGCTCCAAACTAGCGGGAGAGGTCAGTGAGCAGTTCTTC
CASSSKLAGEVSEQFF
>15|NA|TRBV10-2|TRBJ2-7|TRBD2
TGCGCCAGCAGTGAACCAGGTCTAGCGGGAGACGAGCAGTACTTC
CASSEPGLAGDEQYF
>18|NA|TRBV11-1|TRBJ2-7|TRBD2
TGTGCCAGCAGCTTACCGGCTAGCGGGAGGGCAGGGAGCCACGAGCAGTACTTC
CASSLPASGRAGSHEQYF
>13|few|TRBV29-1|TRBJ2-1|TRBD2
TGCAGCGTTCTTACTAGCGGGAGCGATGAGCAGTTCTTC
CSVLTSGSDEQFF
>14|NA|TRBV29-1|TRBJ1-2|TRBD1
TGCAGCGTTGGGGACAGTTGGCCAAACTATGGCTACACCTTC
CSVGDSWPNYGYTF
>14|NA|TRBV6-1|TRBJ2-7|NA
TGTGCCAGCAGTGAAGACGGGGGTTCAGGCGAGCAGTACTTC
CASSEDGGSGEQYF
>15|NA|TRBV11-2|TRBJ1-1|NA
TGTGCCAGCCACCGTCCTGAGGGGGGGAACACTGAAGCTTTCTTT
CASHRPEGGNTEAFF